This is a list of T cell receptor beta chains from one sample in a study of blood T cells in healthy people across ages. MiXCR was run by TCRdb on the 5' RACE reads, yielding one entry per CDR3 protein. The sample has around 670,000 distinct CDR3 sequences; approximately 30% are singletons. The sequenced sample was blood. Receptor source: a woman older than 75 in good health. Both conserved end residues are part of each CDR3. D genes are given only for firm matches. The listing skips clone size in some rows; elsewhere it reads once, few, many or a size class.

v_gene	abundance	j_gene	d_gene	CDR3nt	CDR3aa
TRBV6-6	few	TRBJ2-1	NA	TGTGCCAGCAGGGATCCATATAATGAGCAGTTCTTC	CASRDPYNEQFF
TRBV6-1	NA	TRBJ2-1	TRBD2	TGTGCCAGCAGTGAACCCCGCGGGGGGCCTACCCAGTTCTTC	CASSEPRGGPTQFF
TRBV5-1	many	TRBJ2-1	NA	TGCGCCAGCAGCTTGGAAGGGGCTTTAGTAATCAATGAGCAGTTCTTC	CASSLEGALVINEQFF
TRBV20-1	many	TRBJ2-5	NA	TGCAGTGCTGATTACTCCTTAGCGGCCCAAGAGACCCAGTACTTC	CSADYSLAAQETQYF
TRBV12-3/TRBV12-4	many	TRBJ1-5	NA	TGTGCCAGCAGACGAGGAGAGTATAGCAATCAGCCCCAGCATTTT	CASRRGEYSNQPQHF
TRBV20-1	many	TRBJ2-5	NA	TGCAGCCCCCGGGACCACGAAGAGACCCAGTACTTC	CSPRDHEETQYF
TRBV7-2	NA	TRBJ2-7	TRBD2	TGTGCCAGCAGCCGCCTCGGGGGGGCCTACGAGCAGTACTTC	CASSRLGGAYEQYF
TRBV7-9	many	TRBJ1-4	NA	TGTGCCAGCAGCCACCGCAGTCCGACTAATGAAAAACTGTTTTTT	CASSHRSPTNEKLFF
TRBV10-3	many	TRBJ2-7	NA	TGTGCCATCAGTGACTTCGACGGGGGTAGTAGCTACGAGCAGTACTTC	CAISDFDGGSSYEQYF
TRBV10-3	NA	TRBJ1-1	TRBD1	TGTGCCATCAGTGAGTCGACCCTGGGGACAGGGGGTACTGAAGCTTTCTTT	CAISESTLGTGGTEAFF
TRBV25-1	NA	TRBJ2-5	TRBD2	TGTGCCAGCAGCGTAGGGTTAGCGGGGGGTGGGGAGACCCAGTACTTC	CASSVGLAGGGETQYF
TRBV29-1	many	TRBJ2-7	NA	TGCAGCGTTCAATTTTACCAGGACCAGACTGGGGAGCAGTACTTC	CSVQFYQDQTGEQYF
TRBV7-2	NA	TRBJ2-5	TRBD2	TGTGCCAGCAGCCGAGCGGGGGGCCCAGAGACCCAGTACTTC	CASSRAGGPETQYF
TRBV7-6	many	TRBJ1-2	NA	TGTGCCAGCAGCGGGGGGCATAACTATGGCTACACCTTC	CASSGGHNYGYTF
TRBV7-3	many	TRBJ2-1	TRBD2	TGTGCCAGCAGCTCCCCCGGACTAGCGGGGGGTGGTGAGCAGTTCTTC	CASSSPGLAGGGEQFF
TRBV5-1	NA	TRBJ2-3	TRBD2	TGCGCCAGCAGCCAATCAAGACTAGCGGGGAGCACAGATACGCAGTATTTT	CASSQSRLAGSTDTQYF
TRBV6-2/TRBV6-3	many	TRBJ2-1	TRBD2	TGTGCCAGCAGTTACTTGACGGGGGGGCCTCGTTTCCATGAGCAGTTCTTC	CASSYLTGGPRFHEQFF
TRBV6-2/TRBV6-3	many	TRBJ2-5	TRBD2	TGTGCCAGCAGTTACCAGCCACTAGCGGGGAACGTTGGGCAGTACTTC	CASSYQPLAGNVGQYF
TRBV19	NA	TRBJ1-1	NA	TGTGCCAGTAGTGAAGTGGGGGGCACTGAAGCTTTCTTT	CASSEVGGTEAFF
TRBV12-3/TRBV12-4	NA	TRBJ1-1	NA	TGTGCCAGCAGAAAAAAGACAGAATCGAACGCTGAAGTTTTCTTT	CASRKKTESNAEVFF
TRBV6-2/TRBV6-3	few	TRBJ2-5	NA	TGTGCCAGCACCTCCCAGGAGTCCTTCCAAGAGACCCAGTACTTC	CASTSQESFQETQYF
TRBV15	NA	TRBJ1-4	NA	TGTGCCACCAGCATGAGGAGACAGGCTGAAAAACTGTTTTTT	CATSMRRQAEKLFF